Sequencing of this TCR beta chain was carried out in a study of shared clonotypes between healthy human individuals. Germline lookup yields CDR1 SGHRS and CDR2 YFSETQ. V dropped 4 bases and J dropped 0 bases, with 17 bases sitting between them. This CDR3 contains 16 residues. Sequenced by immunoSEQ multiplex PCR; TCRdb stores in-frame clones only, minus some. The repertoire consists of about 380,000 clones, with about 96% occurring once and the leading ten covering approximately 0.3%. Sequencing was performed on memory CD8+ T cells sorted from blood. Subset in this sample: CD45RO+ cells pooled with CCR7-negative TemRA cells. The receptor comes from a man aged 25 to 45 in good health. The chain recombines TRBV5-1 with TRBJ2-7, with a tentative D call TRBD1 (7 bases). In DNA form, the CDR3 reads TGCGCCAGCAGCCCGCAGGGGGGAAAGGGCTCCTACGAGCAGTACTTC. Its protein product is CASSPQGGKGSYEQYF.